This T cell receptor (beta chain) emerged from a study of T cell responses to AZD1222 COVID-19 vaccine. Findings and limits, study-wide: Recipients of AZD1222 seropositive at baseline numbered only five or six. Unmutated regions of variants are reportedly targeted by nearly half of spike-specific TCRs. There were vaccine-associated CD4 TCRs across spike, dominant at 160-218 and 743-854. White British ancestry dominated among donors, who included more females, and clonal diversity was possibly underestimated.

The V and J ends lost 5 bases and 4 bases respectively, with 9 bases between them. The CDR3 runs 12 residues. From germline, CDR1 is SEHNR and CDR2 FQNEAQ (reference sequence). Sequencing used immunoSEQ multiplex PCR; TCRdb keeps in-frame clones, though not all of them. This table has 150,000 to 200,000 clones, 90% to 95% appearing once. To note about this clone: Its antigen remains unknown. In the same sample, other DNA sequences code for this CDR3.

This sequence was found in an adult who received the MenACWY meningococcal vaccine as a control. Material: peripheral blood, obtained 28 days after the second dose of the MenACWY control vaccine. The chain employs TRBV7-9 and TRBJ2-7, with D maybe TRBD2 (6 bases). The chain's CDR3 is CASSLSGYEQYF. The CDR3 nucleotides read TGTGCCAGCAGCCTTAGCGGATACGAGCAGTACTTC.